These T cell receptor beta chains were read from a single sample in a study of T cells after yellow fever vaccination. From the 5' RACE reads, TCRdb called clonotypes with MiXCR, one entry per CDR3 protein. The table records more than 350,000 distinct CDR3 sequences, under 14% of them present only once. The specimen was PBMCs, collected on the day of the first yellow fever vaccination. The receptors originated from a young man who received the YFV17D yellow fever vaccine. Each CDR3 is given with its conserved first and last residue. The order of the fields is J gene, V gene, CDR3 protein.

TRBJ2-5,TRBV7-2,CASRPTSGSETQYF
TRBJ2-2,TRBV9,CASSEEQRNTGELFF
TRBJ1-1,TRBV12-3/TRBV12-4,CASSRGGQLNTEAFF
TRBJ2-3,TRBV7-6,CASSLLSGGYTDTQYF
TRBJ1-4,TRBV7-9,CASSRRNNEKLFF
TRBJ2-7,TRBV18,CASSPPGSSYEQYF
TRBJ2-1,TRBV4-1,CASSQGRGQGVHEQFF
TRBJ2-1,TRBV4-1,CASSQVGWARGGDEQFF
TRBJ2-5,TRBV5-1,CASKSQGTAEETQYF
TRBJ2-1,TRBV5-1,CASSLGQEGDEQFF
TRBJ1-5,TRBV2,CASSSWTGGGSQPQHF
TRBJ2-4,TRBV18,CASSPPEGGNIQYF
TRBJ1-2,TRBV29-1,CSVASGLDYGYTF
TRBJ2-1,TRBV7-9,CASRSGTGVNEQFF
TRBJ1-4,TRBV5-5,CASSGGYEKLFF
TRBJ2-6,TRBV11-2,CASRNTTGGMGANVLTF
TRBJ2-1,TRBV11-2,CASSSLQGLYNEQFF
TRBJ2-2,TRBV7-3,CASSPSGQVTGELFF
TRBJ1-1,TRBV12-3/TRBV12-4,CASSPIMDTEAFF
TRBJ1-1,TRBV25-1,CASSERSGTGVGTEAFF
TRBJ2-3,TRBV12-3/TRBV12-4,CASLDNTDTQYF
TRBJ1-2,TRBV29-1,CSVGQGAIYGYTF
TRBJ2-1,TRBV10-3,CAIVEEGKRNEQFF
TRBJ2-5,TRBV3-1,CASSQGKSGGIETQYF
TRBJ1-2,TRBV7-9,CASSVQGAYGYTF
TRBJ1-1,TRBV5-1,CASREGGEAFF
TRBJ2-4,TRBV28,CASSMVSGRADIQYF
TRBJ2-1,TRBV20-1,CSAIGQGVNRNEQFF
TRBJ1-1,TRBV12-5,CASGLGTGVTEAFF
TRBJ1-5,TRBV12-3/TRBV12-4,CASSLRLQPQHF
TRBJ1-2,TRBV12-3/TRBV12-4,CASGLGGGYGYTF
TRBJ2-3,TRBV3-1,CASSPRTSTDTQYF
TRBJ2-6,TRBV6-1,CASSFGISGANVLTF
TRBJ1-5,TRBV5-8,CASSLKTPNQPQHF
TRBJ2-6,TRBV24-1,CATSDPRTGANVLTF
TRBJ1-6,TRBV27,CASSAQGGAGTPLHF
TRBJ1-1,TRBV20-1,CSARVYQVLTTEAFF
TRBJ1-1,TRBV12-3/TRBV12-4,CASSLKGDTEAFF
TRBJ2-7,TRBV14,CASSQDHGNSRTYEQYF
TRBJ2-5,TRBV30,CAWSVARGRGRGTQYF
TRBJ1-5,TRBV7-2,CASSLVGGQGNQPQHF
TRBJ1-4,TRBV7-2,CASTLQGLGEKLFF
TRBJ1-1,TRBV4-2,CASSPGAVLTEAFF
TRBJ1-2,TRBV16,CASSQFRGEGYTF
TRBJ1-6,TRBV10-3,CAISDRARDRSSPLHF
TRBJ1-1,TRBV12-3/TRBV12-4,CASSTRAGYTEAFF
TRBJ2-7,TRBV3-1,CASSQSSDEQYF
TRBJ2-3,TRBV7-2,CASSGRGGDTQYF
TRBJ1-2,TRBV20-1,CSARSPGQGVHGYTF
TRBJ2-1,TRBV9,CASTPQGAYNEQFF
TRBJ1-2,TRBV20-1,CSARNQWPGGYTF
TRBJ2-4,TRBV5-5,CASSVDRENIQYF
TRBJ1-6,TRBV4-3,CASSQDLDRAPLHF
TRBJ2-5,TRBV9,CASSVVSGPQETQYF
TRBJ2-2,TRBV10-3,CASLARVVTGELFF
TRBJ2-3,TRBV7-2,CASSLNLAGGPDTQYF
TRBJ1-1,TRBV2,CASTQGPNTEAFF
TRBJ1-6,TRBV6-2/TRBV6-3,CASSYTGRTGFFYSPLHF